A single sample is the source of the 29 T cell receptor beta chains below, sequenced in a study of T cells after yellow fever vaccination. Each CDR3 protein gets one entry after TCRdb re-called the 5' RACE reads with MiXCR. This repertoire shows about 320,000 distinct CDR3 sequences, 3.5% to 4.5% found once; its top ten account for just under 20%. The material sequenced was PBMCs, taken 15 days after the yellow fever booster vaccination. All receptors derive from a man between 18 and 35 years old who received the YFV17D yellow fever vaccine.

The V gene is TRBV7-2, the J gene TRBJ1-6; D gene ambiguous. This CDR3 spans 13 amino acids. V lost 5 bases, J lost 6 bases, and 8 bases lay in between. The germline CDR1 and CDR2 sequences are SGHTA and FQGNSA. Written as DNA, the CDR3 is TGTGCCAGCAGCCATCCCCGTAATTCACCCCTCCACTTT. This encodes CASSHPRNSPLHF. Full variable domain (outside the CDR3, taken from reference TRBV7-2 and TRBJ1-6): GAGVSQSPSNKVTEKGKDVELRCDPISGHTALYWYRQSLGQGLEFLIYFQGNSAPDKSGLPSDRFSAERTGGSVSTLTIQRTQQEDSAVYLCASSHPRNSPLHFGNGTRLTVT.

Ten or more counts support this clonotype. The J gene is TRBJ2-7, the V gene TRBV7-2, with D perhaps TRBD1 (5 bases). Deletions cut 1 base from V and 2 bases from J, with 9 bases between. In germline, CDR1 is SGHTA, CDR2 FQGNSA. This CDR3 comprises 14 residues. In DNA form, the CDR3 reads TGTGCCAGCAGCTTAGTGGCAGGGCCCTACGAGCAGTACTTC. It specifies CASSLVAGPYEQYF.

This clonotype was counted a few times. The chain recombines TRBV18 with TRBJ1-3; a weak D match, TRBD1 (6 bases). The CDR3 contains 16 residues. From germline, CDR1 is KGHSH and CDR2 LQKENI. With 3 bases removed from V and 3 bases from J, the gap between germline ends came to 15 bases. For the CDR3, the DNA is TGTGCCAGCTCACCGTCAGGGGTATTGAATGGAAACACCATATATTTT. Translating gives CASSPSGVLNGNTIYF.

This clonotype was picked up many times. The chain combines TRBV5-1 with TRBJ2-7, with a tentative D call TRBD1 (5 bases). Per the germline V gene, CDR1 is SGHRS and CDR2 is YFSETQ. V was shortened by 5 bases and J by 5 bases, with 14 bases between the two germline ends. The CDR3 is 13 residues long. The DNA of the CDR3 is TGCGCCAGCAGGAATCAGGGATCCGACGAGCAGTACTTC. Translated: CASRNQGSDEQYF. Looking up the rest from reference TRBV5-1 and TRBJ2-7 gives the full variable domain: KAGVTQTPRYLIKTRGQQVTLSCSPISGHRSVSWYQQTPGQGLQFLFEYFSETQRNKGNFPGRFSGRQFSNSRSEMNVSTLELGDSALYLCASRNQGSDEQYFGPGTRLTVT.

This clonotype has a count of ten or more. The chain recombines TRBV28 with TRBJ2-7; D gene uncertain. V lost 2 bases and J lost 7, with 9 bases in between. The CDR3 length is 12 residues. Germline CDR1 MDHEN, CDR2 SYDVKM. CDR3 in amino acids: CASSLPNSEQYV. The CDR3 nucleotides read TGTGCCAGCAGTTTACCGAACTCGGAGCAGTACGTC.

This clonotype showed up many times. V is TRBV7-2 and J is TRBJ1-5; unclear D gene. The length of the CDR3 is 13 residues. Trimming took off 5 bases at V and 6 bases at J, with 11 bases between the two ends. Germline-derived CDR1 and CDR2 are SGHTA and FQGNSA. The CDR3 DNA reads TGTGCCAGCAGCCCCCTACCGGTTCAGCCCCAGCATTTT. Translating it yields CASSPLPVQPQHF.

This clonotype has more than one count but fewer than ten. The gene calls are TRBV5-1 and TRBJ2-7, with 12 bases that match TRBD2. J gave up 2 bases and V 5 bases, and 5 bases lay outside the gene matches. Germline CDR1 and CDR2: SGHRS and YFSETQ. This CDR3 spans 15 amino acids. CDR3 coding DNA: TGCGCCAGCAGGCCTTCTAGCGGGGGGGCCTACGAGCAGTACTTC. Amino acid sequence: CASRPSSGGAYEQYF.

This clonotype was recorded many times. The chain recombines TRBV6-2 or TRBV6-3 with TRBJ2-4, with 11 nucleotides matching TRBD1. This CDR3 is 15 amino acids long. The germline V gene encodes CDR1 MNHEY and CDR2 SVGEGT. V dropped 2 bases and J dropped 8; count of bases not matched to a gene: 5. The chain's CDR3 is CASSYGGTGGYIQYF. CDR3 bases: TGTGCCAGCAGTTACGGAGGGACAGGGGGATACATTCAGTACTTC.

At least ten counts were recorded for this clonotype. The chain combines TRBV18 with TRBJ1-5; D is unresolved. Germline CDR1 is KGHSH and CDR2 is LQKENI. CDR3 size: 12 residues. Trimming removed 6 bases from V and 4 bases from J, with 7 bases in between. CDR3 protein: CASSQENQPQHF. CDR3 sequence (DNA): TGTGCCAGCTCCCAGGAGAATCAGCCCCAGCATTTT.

This clonotype was detected many times. The gene calls are TRBV5-5 and TRBJ1-2, with unresolved D. The germline V and J ends were trimmed by 0 bases and 2 bases, with 11 bases remaining between them. Germline V CDR1 and CDR2: SGHKS, YYEKEE (reference sequence). The CDR3 covers 15 residues. Here the CDR3 reads CASSLAVRRNYGYTF. DNA for the CDR3: TGTGCCAGCAGCTTGGCGGTTAGGAGAAACTATGGCTACACCTTC.

This rearrangement joins TRBV4-3 to TRBJ2-2; D is unresolved. Trimming cost V 3 bases and J 1 base, with 3 bases left between them. CDR3 length: 13 residues. Germline CDR1 reads LGHNA; CDR2 reads YSLEER. Written as DNA, the CDR3 is TGCGCCAGCAGCCAGCTGAACACCGGGGAGCTGTTTTTT. Its protein product is CASSQLNTGELFF.

The J gene is TRBJ2-1, the V gene TRBV5-1; possibly TRBD2 for D (6 bases). The V end lost 0 bases, the J end lost 8 bases, and 15 bases lay between the germline ends. Germline V gene data show CDR1 as SGHRS and CDR2 as YFSETQ. The CDR3 is made up of 15 amino acids. The CDR3 sequence: CASSLGRGFMDEQFF. The CDR3 region has the DNA TGCGCCAGCAGCTTGGGGAGGGGTTTTATGGATGAGCAGTTCTTC.

This chain links TRBV6-5 with TRBJ1-1; a weak D match, TRBD1 (5 bases). The V end was cut by 7 bases, the J end by 2 bases, with 17 bases between. Germline values: CDR1 MNHEY, CDR2 SVGAGI. This CDR3 has 15 amino acids. In nucleotides, the CDR3 is TGTGCCAGCACCTCCCGGGGCCGGGGAAACACTGAAGCTTTCTTT. Translated, it gives CASTSRGRGNTEAFF.

This clonotype came up a few times. This sequence joins TRBV5-1 and TRBJ2-5; 8 bases are shared with TRBD2. After removal of 4 bases from V and 2 bases from J, the junction contained 13 bases not matched to a gene. The CDR3 runs to 17 residues. Germline CDR1 SGHRS, CDR2 YFSETQ. Here the CDR3 reads CASSPAWAGGRQETQYF. Written as DNA, the CDR3 is TGCGCCAGCAGCCCTGCGTGGGCGGGGGGCCGTCAAGAGACCCAGTACTTC.

The chain recombines TRBV5-1 with TRBJ1-3; D not resolved. The germline V gene encodes CDR1 SGHRS and CDR2 YFSETQ. This CDR3 has 12 amino acids. The germline V and J ends were trimmed by 7 bases and 5 bases, with 10 bases remaining between them. CDR3 region: CASPPQRNTIYF. CDR3 bases: TGCGCCAGCCCCCCCCAGAGAAACACCATATATTTT.

The chain uses TRBV15 and TRBJ1-1; the match to TRBD1 covers 7 bases. Losses at the gene ends were 3 bases for V and 5 bases for J; bases not matched to a gene: 3. The germline gives CDR1 LNHNV, CDR2 YYDKDF (reference sequence). The CDR3 has 13 amino acids. CDR3 sequence (DNA): TGTGCCACCAGCAGGGGCAGGGGGACTGAAGCTTTCTTT. It codes for CATSRGRGTEAFF.

This clonotype was observed many times. The J gene is TRBJ1-2, the V gene TRBV5-1; 7 nucleotides agree with TRBD1. The CDR3 length is 13 residues. With V trimmed by 4 bases and J by 4 bases, 4 bases remained unmatched. Per germline, CDR1 SGHRS and CDR2 YFSETQ. As DNA, the CDR3 is TGCGCCAGCAGCCAGACAGGGTTCTATGGCTACACCTTC. This gives the protein CASSQTGFYGYTF.

Ten or more counts support this clonotype. The rearrangement uses TRBV29-1 and TRBJ2-5, with D perhaps TRBD1 (8 bases). Germline V lookup: CDR1 SQVTM, CDR2 ANQGSEA. V lost 7 bases and J 5 bases, leaving 20 bases between the germline ends. CDR3 size: 14 residues. In nucleotides, the CDR3 is TGCAGCGCCACGGGAGGACAGGGATGGGAGACCCAGTACTTC. This codes for CSATGGQGWETQYF.

This clonotype was counted only a few times. This chain uses TRBV11-2 with TRBJ1-4; 7 bases fit TRBD1. The trim removed 6 bases at V and 4 bases at J, leaving 5 bases unmatched. CDR3 size: 14 residues. Germline assignment: CDR1 SGHAT and CDR2 FQNNGV. The CDR3 DNA reads as TGTGCCAGCAGATTGGGACAGAGTAATGAAAAACTGTTTTTT. Residues: CASRLGQSNEKLFF.

This clonotype was detected ten times or more. V gene TRBV5-1 combines with J gene TRBJ1-1; the match to TRBD1 covers 8 bases. There are 13 residues in the CDR3. Per germline, CDR1 SGHRS and CDR2 YFSETQ. J was trimmed by 2 bases and V by 7 bases; bases with no gene match: 4. The CDR3 coding sequence is TGCGCCAGCCATACAGGGGGTAACACTGAAGCTTTCTTT. Encoded protein: CASHTGGNTEAFF.

The chain combines TRBV2 with TRBJ2-7, with D unresolved. The CDR3 consists of 12 residues. Germline V lookup: CDR1 SNHLY, CDR2 FYNNEI. The V end was cut by 6 bases, the J end by 3 bases, with 9 bases between. The chain's CDR3 is CASSSGDYEQYF. The CDR3 coding sequence is TGTGCCAGCAGCTCAGGTGACTACGAGCAGTACTTC. The full variable domain, rest sourced from reference TRBV2 and TRBJ2-7, is EPEVTQTPSHQVTQMGQEVILRCVPISNHLYFYWYRQILGQKVEFLVSFYNNEISEKSEIFDDQFSVERPDGSNFTLKIRSTKLEDSAMYFCASSSGDYEQYFGPGTRLTVT.

This clonotype has ten or more counts. V usage is TRBV7-9 and J usage is TRBJ2-1; 8 bases map to TRBD2. Germline assignment: CDR1 SEHNR and CDR2 FQNEAQ (reference sequence). V dropped 1 base and J dropped 6; count of bases not matched to a gene: 8. The CDR3 is 16 residues long. This chain's CDR3 is CASSLGAGLDINEQFF. Written as DNA, the CDR3 is TGTGCCAGCAGCTTAGGGGCGGGACTAGATATCAATGAGCAGTTCTTC.

This rearrangement joins TRBV30 to TRBJ2-3, with D perhaps matching TRBD2 (6 bases). V lost 3 bases and J lost 4, with 14 bases in between. Germline CDR1 GTSNPN, CDR2 SVGIG (reference sequence). The CDR3 is made up of 14 amino acids. The CDR3 nucleotides are TGTGCCTGGAGCGGAGGGGTCTGGCCAGATACGCAGTATTTT. Its translation: CAWSGGVWPDTQYF. The complete variable domain, with remaining parts taken from reference TRBV30 and TRBJ2-3, reads SQTIHQWPATLVQPVGSPLSLECTVEGTSNPNLYWYRQAAGRGLQLLFYSVGIGQISSEVPQNLSASRPQDRQFILSSKKLLLSDSGFYLCAWSGGVWPDTQYFGPGTRLTVL.

This clonotype has a handful of counts. V gene TRBV7-2 combines with J gene TRBJ1-2, with D possibly matching TRBD1 (5 bases). Germline V gives CDR1 SGHTA, CDR2 FQGNSA. V lost 2 bases and J 5 bases, leaving 15 bases between the germline ends. The CDR3 is made up of 15 amino acids. The CDR3 DNA reads as TGTGCCAGCAGCTTACAGGGAAGTGGGCCTTATGGCTACACCTTC. Residues: CASSLQGSGPYGYTF.

The chain uses TRBV12-3 or TRBV12-4 and TRBJ2-7, with TRBD1 identical over 7 bases. The CDR3 contains 12 residues. The J segment lost 9 bases and the V segment lost 3 bases, leaving 5 bases of the junction unmatched. CDR3 amino acids: CASSLSRGRQYF. CDR3 DNA sequence: TGTGCCAGCAGTTTGAGCAGGGGGAGGCAGTACTTC.

This clonotype was picked up a small number of times. The V gene is TRBV4-3, the J gene TRBJ1-3; D is uncertain. Trimming shortened V by 4 bases and J by 2 bases, and 27 bases separated the two germline ends. Germline V lookup: CDR1 LGHNA, CDR2 YSLEER. This CDR3 is 20 amino acids long. CDR3 region: CASSRDNSWEWGGTGNTIYF. The CDR3 DNA sequence: TGCGCCAGCAGCCGAGATAATTCTTGGGAATGGGGAGGAACTGGAAACACCATATATTTT.

V is TRBV20-1 and J is TRBJ1-6; TRBD1 aligns across 8 bases. The CDR3 covers 13 residues. The J segment lost 10 bases and the V segment lost 6 bases, leaving 8 bases of the junction unmatched. Germline V gene lookup returns CDR1 DFQATT and CDR2 SNEGSKA (reference sequence). The CDR3, as DNA: TGCAGTGCCGTTGGACAGGGAAACTCACCCCTCCACTTT. It is translated as CSAVGQGNSPLHF.

The gene calls are TRBV7-9 and TRBJ2-2, with a weak D call TRBD1 (6 bases). This CDR3 is 17 amino acids long. V lost 3 bases and J 1 base, leaving 15 bases between the germline ends. CDR1 is SEHNR and CDR2 is FQNEAQ in the germline V gene (reference sequence). CDR3 amino acids: CASSLALGAGNTGELFF. Written as DNA, the CDR3 is TGTGCCAGCAGCTTGGCTCTGGGGGCTGGGAACACCGGGGAGCTGTTTTTT.

This clonotype came up a few times. A read error may be the cause here, since a much bigger clone is one base away. The gene calls are TRBV5-5 and TRBJ2-2; no definite D call. Per the germline V gene, CDR1 is SGHKS and CDR2 is YYEKEE (reference sequence). V was clipped by 3 bases and J by 6 bases, with 9 bases between them. The CDR3 consists of 13 residues. The DNA of the CDR3 is TGTGCCAGCAGCTCATCGACGGCCGGGGAGCTGTTTTTT. Protein product: CASSSSTAGELFF.